This passage covers 30 T cell receptor beta chains from one sample sequenced in a study of regulatory T cells in long-lasting Graves disease. The sample's time point: persistent/refractory GD, antithyroid drugs over 5 years with positive TRAb. PBMC RNA was the source of the TCR library. According to the study, TCR beta libraries were built with iRepertoire HTBI primers and CDR3-region Arm-PCR. Each CDR3 protein gets one entry after TCRdb re-called the multiplex PCR reads with MiXCR. The top ten clones hold less than 25% of a sample with 300,000 to 500,000 distinct CDR3 sequences, less than 25% of them seen once. The sample in question was peripheral blood mononuclear cells (PBMCs), obtained when the disease was refractory, from a patient treated with antithyroid drugs. These receptors came from a female donor with Graves disease.

As for this clonotype: A much bigger clone sits one base away, suggesting this may be a read error. Here the CDR3 reads CAGSYSGAGRNQPQHF. The CDR3 DNA sequence: TGTGCCGGCAGTTACTCTGGCGCGGGGCGCAATCAGCCCCAGCATTTT. The chain has TRBV6-2 or TRBV6-3 and TRBJ1-5; a weak D match, TRBD1 (5 bases). Germline V lookup: CDR1 MNHEY, CDR2 SVGEGT. This CDR3 contains 16 residues.

There are a few counts of this clonotype. The gene calls are TRBV19 and TRBJ1-1; D gene unclear. V dropped 9 bases and J dropped 4 bases, with 15 bases sitting between them. The CDR3 extends over 13 amino acids. Germline V lookup: CDR1 LNHDA, CDR2 SQIVND (reference sequence). The CDR3 reads CASAWALATEAFF. CDR3 nucleotides: TGTGCCAGCGCCTGGGCCCTGGCCACTGAAGCTTTCTTT. The full variable domain, with the rest looked up from reference TRBV19 and TRBJ1-1, is DGGITQSPKYLFRKEGQNVTLSCEQNLNHDAMYWYRQDPGQGLRLIYYSQIVNDFQKGDIAEGYSVSREKKESFPLTVTSAQKNPTAFYLCASAWALATEAFFGQGTRLTVV.

About this clonotype: This likely comes from a read error, as the CDR3 has no conserved phenylalanine or tryptophan at its end. The chain is built from TRBV19 and TRBJ1-1; D is ambiguous. This CDR3 is 13 amino acids long. Trimming took 8 bases from V and 7 from J, leaving 17 bases between them. Germline lookup yields CDR1 LNHDA and CDR2 SQIVND (reference sequence). The CDR3 DNA reads TGTGCCAGTCGTTTACCCCTAACCGGTGAAGCTTTCCTT. Translated: CASRLPLTGEAFL.

The V gene is TRBV5-1, the J gene TRBJ1-1; D is unresolved. The ends were cut back, 0 bases at V and 0 bases at J, with 6 bases in the middle. The CDR3 length is 14 residues. Germline V gene sequence: CDR1 SGHRS, CDR2 YFSETQ. The CDR3 nucleotides are TGCGCCAGCAGCTTGGAGGCAATGAACACTGAAGCTTTCTTT. Protein sequence: CASSLEAMNTEAFF.

This clonotype was recorded at least ten times. The chain recombines TRBV2 with TRBJ1-2; 7 positions match TRBD1. CDR1 and CDR2 (germline): SNHLY, FYNNEI. There are 13 residues in the CDR3. V shed 4 bases, J shed 3 bases, and the junction held 2 bases outside the gene matches. The CDR3 protein is CASSGGTDYGYTF. DNA for the CDR3: TGTGCCAGCAGTGGCGGGACAGACTATGGCTACACCTTC.

This rearrangement joins TRBV29-1 to TRBJ2-7; perhaps TRBD2 as D (7 bases). V was trimmed by 6 bases and J by 5 bases, leaving 17 bases between them. Germline assignment: CDR1 SQVTM and CDR2 ANQGSEA. The CDR3 runs to 13 residues. Here the CDR3 DNA reads TGCAGCGTCCTGGGAGGGGGAGGCAACGAGCAGTACTTC. Amino acid sequence: CSVLGGGGNEQYF.

This clonotype came up many times. One end of the junction does not line up with germline, which may come from a read error. This chain connects TRBV10-2 to TRBJ2-5; TRBD2 matches at 7 bases. CDR1 is WSHSY and CDR2 is SAAADI in the germline V gene. The CDR3 length is 11 residues. The DNA of the CDR3 is TGCGCCAGCAGTGAGGGCGGACTAGGAGACTTC. Translated: CASSEGGLGDF.

The V gene is TRBV18, the J gene TRBJ2-7, with D perhaps matching TRBD1 (5 bases). This CDR3 comprises 14 residues. Looked up from germline, CDR1 is KGHSH and CDR2 is LQKENI. Trimming removed 4 bases from V and 0 bases from J, with 10 bases in between. The CDR3 DNA reads TGTGCCAGCTCACACTCCCAGGGCTCCTACGAGCAGTACTTC. Translating gives CASSHSQGSYEQYF.

The rearrangement links TRBV7-8 to TRBJ1-2, with TRBD1 identical over 11 bases. CDR3 length equals 15 residues. The V gene end was trimmed by 0 bases and the J gene end by 4 bases; junction bases not matched to a gene: 1. Germline V gives CDR1 SGHVS, CDR2 FQNEAQ. The CDR3 DNA reads as TGTGCCAGCAGCTTAGCGGGGACAGGGGGCTATGGCTACACCTTC. Translation: CASSLAGTGGYGYTF.

This clonotype has only a few counts. V usage is TRBV7-8 and J usage is TRBJ2-7; D is ambiguous. V lost 5 bases and J lost 2, with 19 bases in between. CDR3 length: 16 amino acids. Germline V gives CDR1 SGHVS, CDR2 FQNEAQ. In DNA, the CDR3 is TGTGCCAGCAGCCAGAAAGTAAAAGACGGTACCTACGAGCAGTACTTC. It yields the protein CASSQKVKDGTYEQYF. The variable domain in full, completed from reference TRBV7-8 and TRBJ2-7, reads GAGVSQSPRYKVAKRGQDVALRCDPISGHVSLFWYQQALGQGPEFLTYFQNEAQLDKSGLPSDRFFAERPEGSVSTLKIQRTQQEDSAVYLCASSQKVKDGTYEQYFGPGTRLTVT.

This clonotype was seen repeatedly, ten times or more. The CDR3 sequence is CASSRQGGNQPQHF. CDR3 DNA sequence: TGTGCCAGCAGTCGACAGGGGGGCAATCAGCCCCAGCATTTT. J is TRBJ1-5 and V is TRBV6-1; 9 bases fit TRBD1. V lost 5 bases to trimming and J lost 2 bases; unmatched junction nucleotides: 1. The CDR3 has 14 amino acids. The germline V gene encodes CDR1 MNHNS and CDR2 SASEGT.

The chain combines TRBV10-3 with TRBJ1-5; 8 positions agree with TRBD1. V trimming: 0 bases; J trimming: 4 bases; junction bases outside the gene matches: 5. CDR1 and CDR2 from the germline V gene are ENHRY and SYGVKD. This CDR3 spans 16 amino acids. CDR3 loop: CAISESNTGGNQPQHF. The CDR3 DNA reads TGTGCCATCAGTGAGTCGAACACAGGGGGAAATCAGCCCCAGCATTTT.

This clonotype was counted many times. Written as DNA, the CDR3 is TGTGCCAGCAGTTTAGACAGGGCCGATCAGCCCCAGCATTTT. This sequence encodes CASSLDRADQPQHF. This chain links TRBV28 with TRBJ1-5; 7 nucleotides agree with TRBD1. The CDR3 contains 14 residues. The V gene's germline CDR1 is MDHEN and CDR2 SYDVKM. Trimming took 2 bases from V and 5 from J; bases not matched to a gene: 3.

The rearrangement joins TRBV5-1 to TRBJ2-7, with D possibly being TRBD1 or TRBD2 (5 bases each). There are 13 residues in the CDR3. The V gene's germline CDR1 is SGHRS and CDR2 YFSETQ. Trimming left V 2 bases short and J 6 bases short, with 12 bases between. The CDR3 reads CASSFGGTGEQYF. DNA of the CDR3: TGCGCCAGCAGCTTTGGGGGAACGGGCGAGCAGTACTTC.

This clonotype was recorded many times. The chain uses TRBV3-1 and TRBJ2-7; perhaps TRBD1 as D (5 bases). The CDR3 contains 13 residues. Germline V gene data show CDR1 as LGHDT and CDR2 as YNNKEL (reference sequence). The V gene lost 5 bases and the J gene lost 4 bases, with 12 bases spanning the gap. The CDR3 loop is CASSEQAKYEQYF. The CDR3 DNA sequence: TGTGCCAGCAGCGAACAGGCGAAATACGAGCAGTACTTC.

This clonotype was recorded many times. The chain combines TRBV28 with TRBJ1-1, with D tentatively TRBD1 (5 bases). Trimming took 7 bases from V and 1 from J, leaving 10 bases between them. The CDR3 totals 13 residues. Germline lookup yields CDR1 MDHEN and CDR2 SYDVKM. The DNA for the CDR3 is TGTGCCAGCACCCTAGGGACGAACACTGAAGCTTTCTTT. Translation gives CASTLGTNTEAFF.

Many counts were recorded for this clonotype. J is TRBJ2-7 and V is TRBV7-8; TRBD1 or TRBD2 may be the D gene (6 bases each). V lost 5 bases, J lost 6 bases, and 20 bases lay in between. The CDR3 spans 15 residues. The V gene's germline CDR1 is SGHVS and CDR2 FQNEAQ. CDR3 amino acids: CASSEFTGLGGEQYF. For the CDR3, the DNA is TGTGCCAGCAGCGAATTTACAGGGTTGGGAGGCGAGCAGTACTTC. The full variable domain, with the rest looked up from reference TRBV7-8 and TRBJ2-7, is GAGVSQSPRYKVAKRGQDVALRCDPISGHVSLFWYQQALGQGPEFLTYFQNEAQLDKSGLPSDRFFAERPEGSVSTLKIQRTQQEDSAVYLCASSEFTGLGGEQYFGPGTRLTVT.

This clonotype showed up just a few times. V and J are TRBV10-3 and TRBJ1-5; TRBD1 aligns across 10 bases. V lost 6 bases, J lost 2 bases, and 7 bases stayed unmatched. CDR3 size: 16 residues. Looked up from germline, CDR1 is ENHRY and CDR2 is SYGVKD. DNA for the CDR3: TGTGCCATCAGCCAGACAGGGGGCAGGGGCAATCAGCCCCAGCATTTT. Its translation is CAISQTGGRGNQPQHF.

Many counts were recorded for this clonotype. CDR3: CASSLLTWDAETQYF. The CDR3 nucleotides are TGTGCCAGCAGCTTATTAACGTGGGATGCGGAGACCCAGTACTTC. V is TRBV7-9 and J is TRBJ2-5; D not certain. V gave up 2 bases and J gave up 5 bases, with 15 bases separating them. The germline gives CDR1 SEHNR, CDR2 FQNEAQ (reference sequence). This CDR3 is 15 amino acids long.

There are many counts of this clonotype. One junction end does not reproduce the germline sequence, and a read error may be involved. The chain joins TRBV6-9 to TRBJ1-2, with TRBD1 matching over 9 bases. The CDR3 is made up of 15 amino acids. Germline V CDR1 and CDR2: MNHGY, SVAAGI. In DNA form, the CDR3 reads TGTGCCAGCAGTTACGGACAGGGGAATAGTTATGACTACACCTTC. Its protein product is CASSYGQGNSYDYTF.

As concerns this clonotype: One base away lies a much larger clone, so this may be a sequencing read error. In this CDR3 the conserved last residue, phenylalanine or tryptophan, is missing, so a read error is likely. The CDR3 DNA is TGCAGTGCTAGAGAGGTCTCCGGCATTCAGTACCTC. The encoded protein is CSAREVSGIQYL. V and J are TRBV20-1 and TRBJ2-4; D unresolved. This CDR3 has 12 amino acids. Germline V gene sequence: CDR1 DFQATT, CDR2 SNEGSKA (reference sequence). Trimming pared 0 bases from V and 9 bases from J, leaving 9 bases between.

This clonotype came up many times. The V gene is TRBV27, the J gene TRBJ2-6; 11 nucleotides line up with TRBD1. The CDR3 has 17 amino acids. Germline CDR1 reads MNHEY; CDR2 reads SMNVEV (reference sequence). Losses at the gene ends were 4 bases for V and 2 bases for J; bases not matched to a gene: 4. As DNA, the CDR3 is TGTGCCAGCAGTTCGGGACAGGGGGTGGCTGGGGCCAACGTCCTGACTTTC. It codes for CASSSGQGVAGANVLTF.

About this clonotype itself: Relative to the germline gene, one junction end is altered; a read error may explain this. The chain carries TRBV28 and TRBJ1-5, with TRBD1 matching 7 bases. The CDR3 runs 16 residues. From germline, CDR1 is MDHEN and CDR2 SYDVKM. CDR3 residues: CASSEDRKYSSQPQHF. The CDR3, as DNA: TGTGCCAGCAGTGAGGACAGGAAATATAGCAGTCAGCCCCAGCATTTT.

This chain connects TRBV7-9 to TRBJ2-2, with D maybe TRBD2 (6 bases). Germline V gene lookup returns CDR1 SEHNR and CDR2 FQNEAQ (reference sequence). This CDR3 has 16 residues. Trimming shortened V by 5 bases and J by 4 bases, and 17 bases separated the two germline ends. CDR3 DNA: TGTGCCAGCAGCCCCCTGGCGGGATCCGGCACCGGGGAGCTGTTTTTT. Translation gives CASSPLAGSGTGELFF.

The chain carries TRBV20-1 and TRBJ1-5; 10 bases line up with TRBD1. The CDR3 runs 13 residues. J lost 2 bases, V lost 6 bases, and 1 base had no gene match. CDR1 is DFQATT and CDR2 is SNEGSKA in the germline V gene (reference sequence). The CDR3 bases are TGCAGTGCCGGGACAGGGGGCAATCAGCCCCAGCATTTT. It specifies CSAGTGGNQPQHF.

This clonotype was detected many times. The chain employs TRBV28 and TRBJ1-6; tentative D call: TRBD1 (5 bases). With 3 bases removed from V and 10 bases from J, the gap between germline ends came to 10 bases. The CDR3 runs to 13 residues. Germline-derived CDR1 and CDR2 are MDHEN and SYDVKM. In nucleotides, the CDR3 is TGTGCCAGCAGTTTGACCGGGACGTCACCCCTCCACTTT. Residues: CASSLTGTSPLHF.

This clonotype was observed many times. The V call is TRBV6-1, the J call TRBJ1-2; D is perhaps TRBD1 (6 bases). V was shortened by 2 bases and J by 5 bases, with 15 bases between the two germline ends. Germline CDR1 and CDR2: MNHNS and SASEGT. The CDR3 runs to 15 residues. The CDR3 sequence is CASSEQVQGSYGYTF. CDR3 nucleotides: TGTGCCAGCAGTGAACAGGTACAGGGCTCGTATGGCTACACCTTC.

This clonotype was counted at least ten times. The chain carries TRBV28 and TRBJ1-1, with no clear D. This CDR3 spans 15 amino acids. V was shortened by 5 bases and J by 5 bases, with 18 bases between the two germline ends. The germline V gene encodes CDR1 MDHEN and CDR2 SYDVKM. The CDR3 region has the DNA TGTGCCAGCAGTCCCGGGATAGGCCCAATGACTGAAGCTTTCTTT. Translation gives CASSPGIGPMTEAFF. Full variable domain (missing parts from reference TRBV28 and TRBJ1-1): DVKVTQSSRYLVKRTGEKVFLECVQDMDHENMFWYRQDPGLGLRLIYFSYDVKMKEKGDIPEGYSVSREKKERFSLILESASTNQTSMYLCASSPGIGPMTEAFFGQGTRLTVV.

This clonotype has a handful of counts. CDR3 sequence (DNA): TGCAGTGCTAGAGATCAGCGGGAGGGCCCCTACGAGCAGTACTTC. Translation: CSARDQREGPYEQYF. V is TRBV20-1 and J is TRBJ2-7, with TRBD2 matching over 10 bases. This CDR3 is 15 amino acids long. Germline-derived CDR1 and CDR2 are DFQATT and SNEGSKA (reference sequence). Unmatched junction bases numbered 4, after V lost 0 bases and J lost 2 bases.

Note on this clonotype: A read error may account for a junction end that differs from germline. This sequence joins TRBV7-9 and TRBJ2-7, with D possibly matching TRBD2 (6 bases). Germline loops: CDR1 SEHNR, CDR2 FQNEAQ (reference sequence). The CDR3 extends over 13 amino acids. Here the CDR3 DNA reads TGTGCCAGCCGGTTTGACGGCGGGGACGAGCAGTCCTTC. Encoded protein: CASRFDGGDEQSF.